Here is one T cell receptor beta chain with its context. How the authors handled the data: Estimation of nucleated cell counts relied on the amplification of reference gene primers. Some clones are missing from TCRdb's copy, which holds only in-frame ones; the method was immunoSEQ multiplex PCR. That table supplies the V and J calls and clone size; D and trimming were determined from the DNA. The sample includes 200,000 or so clones, 79% of them seen just once. This entry is derived from a study of blood T cell repertoires in COVID-19. Whole-study context: Donors in the United States, Italy and Spain gave samples during acute or convalescent COVID-19. The cDNA or gDNA used as material had been derived from T cells, B-cell-depleted T cells, or PBMCs.

From germline, CDR1 is LGHNA and CDR2 YNFKEQ. V shed 0 bases and J 5 bases; nucleotides not matched to a gene: 8. This CDR3 contains 17 residues. Sequencing was carried out using peripheral blood. The gene calls are TRBV4-2 and TRBJ2-2; 8 positions agree with TRBD2. This TCR was sampled from a man in his fifties or sixties with active or convalescent COVID-19. This CDR3 reads CASSQDFRGGRTGELFF. The CDR3 DNA follows: TGTGCCAGCAGCCAAGATTTTCGGGGCGGGAGGACCGGGGAGCTGTTTTTT.